This T cell receptor beta chain derives from a study of blood T cell repertoires in COVID-19. As for the study in general: Sites in the United States, Italy and Spain provided acute and convalescent COVID-19 samples. In each case, the material was cDNA or gDNA derived from T cells, B-cell-depleted T cells, or PBMCs.

Germline lookup yields CDR1 MNHEY and CDR2 SVGAGI. CDR3 length: 11 residues. V shed 10 bases and J shed 5 bases, with 11 bases lying between them. Here immunoSEQ multiplex PCR was the method, and the copy in TCRdb shows in-frame clones only, minus some. The data show roughly 180,000 clones, almost 85% seen once. The specimen sequenced was PBMCs or T cells enriched from blood (not recorded which). The TCR comes from a man aged 50-59 years who had recovered from COVID-19. This chain uses TRBV6-5 with TRBJ1-2; perhaps TRBD1 as D (5 bases). The CDR3 reads CATGGGYGYTF. CDR3 in DNA: TGTGCCACCGGGGGGGGTTATGGCTACACCTTC.